This TCR beta chain is from a study of cytotoxic CD8 clonotypes in ibrutinib-treated CLL. Study at large: Among the samples, the mean was roughly 260,000 productive templates and over 90,000 productive rearrangements. Study-wide results and limits: There were few public clonotypes, and on treatment they contracted or stayed stable. Baseline-level clonality went beyond age-matched healthy donors and moved in step with circulating CD8+ T-cell counts.

Germline-derived CDR1 and CDR2 are MGHDK and SYGVNS. Trimming removed 7 bases from V and 5 bases from J; junction bases left unmatched: 6. The CDR3 spans 14 residues. Only in-frame clones appear in the TCRdb table, and some are missing; sequencing was by immunoSEQ multiplex PCR. The sample carries some 140,000 clones, about 79% recorded once. The authors obtained approximately 2 micrograms of genomic DNA from cryopreserved PBMCs for TCR beta libraries. Note on this clone: What it binds is not known.

This clonotype originated in a human donor with chronic lymphocytic leukemia. The chain is built from TRBV25-1 and TRBJ2-5; 11 bases match TRBD2. The sequenced sample was PBMCs, obtained after 12 months of ibrutinib treatment. In nucleotides, the CDR3 is TGTGCCAGCAAGGACCTAGCGGGAGGTGAGACCCAGTACTTC. Encoded protein: CASKDLAGGETQYF. The whole variable domain, filled in from reference TRBV25-1 and TRBJ2-5, reads EADIYQTPRYLVIGTGKKITLECSQTMGHDKMYWYQQDPGMELHLIHYSYGVNSTEKGDLSSESTVSRIRTEHFPLTLESARPSHTSQYLCASKDLAGGETQYFGPGTRLLVL.